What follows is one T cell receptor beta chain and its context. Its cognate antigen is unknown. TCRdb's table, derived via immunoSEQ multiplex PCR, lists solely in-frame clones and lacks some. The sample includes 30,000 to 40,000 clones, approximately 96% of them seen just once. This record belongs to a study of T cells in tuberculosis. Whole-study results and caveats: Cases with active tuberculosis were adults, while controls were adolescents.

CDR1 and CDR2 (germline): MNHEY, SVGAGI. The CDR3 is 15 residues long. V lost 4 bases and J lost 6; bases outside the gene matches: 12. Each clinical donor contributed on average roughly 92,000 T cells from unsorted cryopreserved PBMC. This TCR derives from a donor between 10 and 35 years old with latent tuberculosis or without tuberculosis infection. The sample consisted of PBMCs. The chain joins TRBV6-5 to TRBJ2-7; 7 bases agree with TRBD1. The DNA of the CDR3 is TGTGCCAGCAGTTCAACCACGACAGGGTATGCCGAGCAGTACTTC. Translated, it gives CASSSTTTGYAEQYF.